This TCR beta chain was identified in a study of blood T cell repertoires in COVID-19. Study-wide background: The samples span acute and convalescent COVID-19 from the United States, Italy and Spain. The cDNA or gDNA used as material had been derived from T cells, B-cell-depleted T cells, or PBMCs.

Deletions cut 6 bases from V and 7 bases from J, with 7 bases between. This CDR3 has 12 amino acids. The protocol was immunoSEQ multiplex PCR, while the TCRdb copy is restricted to in-frame clones and leaves out a portion. The sample has 350,000 to 450,000 clones, approximately 90% seen once; the top ten hold roughly 0.9%. The rearrangement links TRBV12-3 or TRBV12-4 to TRBJ1-6; the D is unclear. Sequencing input: PBMCs or T cells enriched from blood (not recorded which). The TCR sequence derives from a woman aged 40 to 55 who had been exposed to COVID-19. The CDR3 is CASSSQNSPLHF. CDR3 coding DNA: TGTGCCAGCAGCTCACAGAATTCACCCCTCCACTTT.